The 19 T cell receptor beta chains reported below all come from one sample, sequenced in a study of blood T cell repertoires in COVID-19 (dated by TCRdb to about 2020). To prepare the library, the immunoSEQ multiplex PCR assay was applied. TCRdb's version of the immuneACCESS table is confined to in-frame rearrangements and falls short of the full clone set. An unresolved V gene accounts for under half of the shortfall where checked; the remainder is of unknown origin. The sample has 90,000 to 150,000 clones on record, 86% of them singletons. The ten largest clones represent approximately 7.9% of the sample. The specimen sequenced was peripheral blood. The receptors shown here come from a man in his sixties or seventies who had recovered from COVID-19.

In DNA, the CDR3 is TGCGCCAGCAGCTTCGGACACCATGCTAACTATGGCTACACCTTC. Its protein product is CASSFGHHANYGYTF. The rearrangement uses TRBV5-1 and TRBJ1-2; D is possibly TRBD1 (5 bases). The CDR3 length is 15 residues. Per the germline V gene, CDR1 is SGHRS and CDR2 is YFSETQ. V lost 2 bases, J lost 0 bases, and 11 bases lay in between.

This CDR3 is CASTSRDSNEKLFF. In DNA form, the CDR3 reads TGTGCCAGTACCTCCCGGGACTCTAATGAAAAACTGTTTTTT. The chain recombines TRBV19 with TRBJ1-4, with a possible D match to TRBD1 (5 bases). Trimming took off 7 bases at V and 3 bases at J, with 12 bases between the two ends. Germline V gives CDR1 LNHDA, CDR2 SQIVND (reference sequence). The CDR3 runs 14 residues.

The chain employs TRBV5-1 and TRBJ2-2; D unclear. Per germline, CDR1 SGHRS and CDR2 YFSETQ. V shed 4 bases and J shed 0 bases, with 10 bases lying between them. The length of the CDR3 is 15 residues. The CDR3 is CASSMTLSNTGELFF. The CDR3 nucleotides are TGCGCCAGCAGCATGACTCTTTCGAACACCGGGGAGCTGTTTTTT.

This sequence joins TRBV27 and TRBJ1-5; TRBD1 matches 11 bases. The CDR3 extends over 13 amino acids. Losses at the gene ends were 4 bases for V and 10 bases for J; bases not matched to a gene: 3. Germline CDR1 MNHEY, CDR2 SMNVEV (reference sequence). The CDR3 sequence: CASSSGQGAPQHF. CDR3 bases: TGTGCCAGCAGTTCCGGACAGGGGGCCCCCCAGCATTTT.

The chain combines TRBV7-2 with TRBJ2-7; TRBD2 matches at 8 bases. Per germline, CDR1 SGHTA and CDR2 FQGNSA. This CDR3 is 15 amino acids long. V was pared by 5 bases and J by 3 bases, with 9 bases of the junction left unmatched. The CDR3 spells CASSPLAGRYYEQYF. In nucleotides, the CDR3 is TGTGCCAGCAGCCCCCTAGCGGGCCGGTACTACGAGCAGTACTTC.

The rearrangement links TRBV5-1 to TRBJ1-1, with 8 bases identical to TRBD1. Germline V CDR1 and CDR2: SGHRS, YFSETQ. The V and J ends lost 5 bases and 5 bases, in that order; junction bases with no gene match: 14. The CDR3 spans 16 residues. The CDR3 coding sequence is TGCGCCAGCAGATTAGGACAGGGATGGTTACGGACTGAAGCTTTCTTT. Its protein is CASRLGQGWLRTEAFF.

The DNA for the CDR3 is TGCGCCAGCAGCGAAGCCGGGACAGGGGATTATGCGTTTTTT. Amino acid sequence: CASSEAGTGDYAFF. J is TRBJ1-4 and V is TRBV5-1; 10 nucleotides line up with TRBD1. CDR3 length: 14 residues. Germline V gene sequence: CDR1 SGHRS, CDR2 YFSETQ. J lost 16 bases, V lost 4 bases, and 13 bases had no gene match.

The chain joins TRBV18 to TRBJ2-7; a weak D match, TRBD2 (6 bases). The CDR3 length is 16 residues. From germline, CDR1 is KGHSH and CDR2 LQKENI. V was cut by 1 base and J by 0 bases, with 13 bases left in between. Here the CDR3 DNA reads TGTGCCAGCTCACCACGGAGGGGACTCAGCTCCTACGAGCAGTACTTC. This translates into CASSPRRGLSSYEQYF.

This chain joins TRBV9 and TRBJ2-6; 9 bases map to TRBD1. The V gene's germline CDR1 is SGDLS and CDR2 YYNGEE. After removal of 3 bases from V and 4 bases from J, the junction contained 11 bases not matched to a gene. The CDR3 spans 18 residues. The CDR3 nucleotides read TGTGCCAGCAGCGCCCTAACAGGGGGCGTCTCCGGGGCCAACGTCCTGACTTTC. Residues: CASSALTGGVSGANVLTF.

The J gene is TRBJ1-6, the V gene TRBV2; D not certain. The V gene's germline CDR1 is SNHLY and CDR2 FYNNEI. Trimming stripped 0 bases from V and 8 bases from J, with 8 bases between. The CDR3 is 14 residues long. CDR3 residues: CASSEARRDSPLHF. CDR3 in DNA: TGTGCCAGCAGTGAAGCGCGGAGAGATTCACCCCTCCACTTT.

The V and J genes are TRBV15 and TRBJ2-5, with 9 nucleotides matching TRBD2. The CDR3 has 17 amino acids. V lost 0 bases to trimming and J lost 6 bases; unmatched junction nucleotides: 11. CDR1 is LNHNV and CDR2 is YYDKDF in the germline V gene (reference sequence). The CDR3 region is CATSRDTRGGAGKTQYF. DNA for the CDR3: TGTGCCACCAGCAGAGATACTCGCGGGGGGGCCGGGAAGACCCAGTACTTC.

The chain combines TRBV5-1 with TRBJ1-2; no definite D call. Germline V gene lookup returns CDR1 SGHRS and CDR2 YFSETQ. V gave up 5 bases and J gave up 0 bases, with 5 bases separating them. The CDR3 has 12 residues. The CDR3 nucleotides are TGCGCCAGCAGAATCGCTAACTATGGCTACACCTTC. Its protein is CASRIANYGYTF.

This sequence joins TRBV2 and TRBJ2-3; D may be TRBD1 (6 bases). The CDR3 length is 14 residues. V lost 10 bases and J lost 0, with 14 bases in between. Germline V lookup: CDR1 SNHLY, CDR2 FYNNEI. The CDR3 nucleotides are TGTGCCATAGGCGACAGGACTAGCACAGATACGCAGTATTTT. It encodes CAIGDRTSTDTQYF.

The chain links TRBV2 to TRBJ2-7, with 9 bases that match TRBD2. CDR3 length equals 13 residues. The trim removed 8 bases at V and 4 bases at J, leaving 6 bases unmatched. Per germline, CDR1 SNHLY and CDR2 FYNNEI. CDR3: CASGSGRFYEQYF. The CDR3 DNA sequence: TGTGCCAGCGGGAGCGGGAGGTTTTACGAGCAGTACTTC.

This chain uses TRBV6-6 with TRBJ2-7; 11 bases are shared with TRBD2. This CDR3 is 14 amino acids long. CDR1 MNHNY and CDR2 SVGAGI come from the germline V gene (reference sequence). V trimming: 5 bases; J trimming: 2 bases; junction bases outside the gene matches: 2. The CDR3 spells CASSTSGGTYEQYF. The CDR3 DNA is TGTGCCAGCAGTACTAGCGGGGGAACCTACGAGCAGTACTTC.

The V gene is TRBV6-5, the J gene TRBJ1-6; no clear D. The germline V gene encodes CDR1 MNHEY and CDR2 SVGAGI. This CDR3 has 15 residues. Trimming stripped 6 bases from V and 0 bases from J, with 9 bases between. The CDR3 sequence is CASSRPSSYNSPLHF. CDR3 nucleotides: TGTGCCAGCAGCCGCCCTAGCTCCTATAATTCACCCCTCCACTTT.

The chain has TRBV5-3 and TRBJ2-3, with 8 bases aligning to TRBD2. TRBV5-3 is given ORF status, its function remaining uncertain. V trimming: 4 bases; J trimming: 4 bases; junction bases outside the gene matches: 32. The CDR3 length is 23 residues. This chain's CDR3 is CARSRRDDPWYRQSTSVADTQYF. CDR3 coding DNA: TGTGCCAGAAGCCGTAGGGATGACCCCTGGTATCGTCAATCGACTAGCGTCGCAGATACGCAGTATTTT.

The chain employs TRBV18 and TRBJ1-2; weak D call: TRBD1 (6 bases). This CDR3 has 14 amino acids. The V end lost 0 bases, the J end lost 4 bases, and 9 bases lay between the germline ends. The germline V gene has CDR1 KGHSH and CDR2 LQKENI. The CDR3 loop reads CASSPPIGGYGYTF. The DNA of the CDR3 is TGTGCCAGCTCACCACCGATAGGGGGCTATGGCTACACCTTC. The full variable domain, completed using reference TRBV18 and TRBJ1-2, is NAGVMQNPRHLVRRRGQEARLRCSPMKGHSHVYWYRQLPEEGLKFMVYLQKENIIDESGMPKERFSAEFPKEGPSILRIQQVVRGDSAAYFCASSPPIGGYGYTFGSGTRLTVV.

V gene TRBV19 combines with J gene TRBJ1-1; 7 bases line up with TRBD1. The CDR3 length is 15 residues. Germline-derived CDR1 and CDR2 are LNHDA and SQIVND (reference sequence). The junction had 12 bases not matched to a gene; V was cut back by 11 bases and J by 0 bases. CDR3 protein: CACLTGDSLNTEAFF. The CDR3 DNA reads TGTGCCTGCTTGACCGGGGACAGCTTGAACACTGAAGCTTTCTTT.